What follows are 19 T cell receptor beta chains derived from one specimen sequenced in a study of early T cells in non-severe SARS-CoV-2 infection. TCRdb analysed the 5' RACE reads with MiXCR anew, one entry per CDR3 protein. Here the sample spans about 66,000 distinct CDR3 sequences, approximately 9.2% being singletons. The specimen sequenced was whole blood. These receptors were taken from an adult who was a healthcare worker with PCR-confirmed SARS-CoV-2 infection or an uninfected control (not recorded which).

This clonotype was seen many times. J is TRBJ2-2 and V is TRBV5-4; the match to TRBD1 covers 8 bases. Germline-derived CDR1 and CDR2 are SGHNT and YYREEE (reference sequence). Trimming took 4 bases from V and 3 from J; bases not matched to a gene: 2. The CDR3 totals 14 residues. Here the CDR3 DNA reads TGTGCCAGCAGCGCGGGACAGGACACCGGGGAGCTGTTTTTT. Translation: CASSAGQDTGELFF.

This clonotype was picked up a small number of times. V is TRBV20-1 and J is TRBJ1-1, with TRBD1 matching over 8 bases. The CDR3 has 14 residues. V lost 3 bases and J lost 0; bases outside the gene matches: 3. Germline V gives CDR1 DFQATT, CDR2 SNEGSKA (reference sequence). Written as DNA, the CDR3 is TGCAGTGCTAGGGACAGGGTGTTGAACACTGAAGCTTTCTTT. It codes for CSARDRVLNTEAFF.

The chain is built from TRBV7-7 and TRBJ2-2, with TRBD1 identical over 12 bases. The V gene's germline CDR1 is SSHAT and CDR2 FNYEAQ (reference sequence). Trimming cost V 1 base and J 3 bases; bases outside gene matches: 15. This CDR3 spans 21 amino acids. CDR3 residues: CASSLGAGTGGLRPYTGELFF. The CDR3 bases are TGTGCCAGCAGCTTAGGTGCCGGGACAGGGGGCTTACGACCTTACACCGGGGAGCTGTTTTTT.

This clonotype turned up a few times. This rearrangement joins TRBV2 to TRBJ2-1, with 10 bases matching TRBD2. CDR3 length: 15 amino acids. The ends lost 3 bases at V and 3 bases at J; junction bases unmatched: 2. Per the germline V gene, CDR1 is SNHLY and CDR2 is FYNNEI. CDR3 region: CASSDRTSGYNEQFF. For the CDR3, the DNA is TGTGCCAGCAGTGATCGGACTAGCGGCTACAATGAGCAGTTCTTC.

The V gene is TRBV7-8, the J gene TRBJ2-5; D perhaps matches TRBD1 (6 bases). Per germline, CDR1 SGHVS and CDR2 FQNEAQ. This CDR3 spans 15 amino acids. V shed 4 bases and J shed 5 bases, with 17 bases lying between them. The CDR3 spells CASSSRDIVLETQYF. The DNA of the CDR3 is TGTGCCAGCAGCTCCCGGGACATAGTTTTGGAGACCCAGTACTTC.

This clonotype was seen many times. V and J are TRBV7-7 and TRBJ2-1; TRBD2 matches at 8 bases. Germline V gene sequence: CDR1 SSHAT, CDR2 FNYEAQ (reference sequence). Unmatched junction bases numbered 16, after V lost 4 bases and J lost 5 bases. There are 18 residues in the CDR3. The CDR3 DNA is TGTGCCAGCAGCTCCTGGGGTAGCGGGACTGATTGGGACAATGAGCAGTTCTTC. Amino acid sequence: CASSSWGSGTDWDNEQFF.

This clonotype was observed a few times. The chain uses TRBV29-1 and TRBJ1-2; D perhaps matches TRBD1 (5 bases). V lost 2 bases and J 4 bases, leaving 11 bases between the germline ends. Germline loops: CDR1 SQVTM, CDR2 ANQGSEA. The CDR3 has 13 residues. The CDR3 DNA reads TGCAGCGTTGAAATGGGGGACCGCTATGGCTACACCTTC. Its protein product is CSVEMGDRYGYTF.

V gene TRBV4-1 combines with J gene TRBJ2-3, with 11 bases lining up with TRBD2. Germline V gives CDR1 MGHRA, CDR2 YSYEKL. V lost 4 bases and J lost 6; bases outside the gene matches: 6. This CDR3 region has 15 residues. The CDR3 region is CASSPLAGEWDTQYF. The CDR3 region has the DNA TGCGCCAGCAGCCCACTAGCGGGAGAATGGGATACGCAGTATTTT.

V gene TRBV10-1 combines with J gene TRBJ2-1, with 9 positions matching TRBD2. Per germline, CDR1 WNHNN and CDR2 SYGVQD (reference sequence). The CDR3 extends over 15 amino acids. With V trimmed by 5 bases and J by 2 bases, 4 bases remained unmatched. The CDR3 region has the DNA TGCGCCAGCAGTATAGGCGGGAGGGCCTACAATGAGCAGTTCTTC. Protein product: CASSIGGRAYNEQFF.

This clonotype has only a few counts. It may be a read error: a sequence one base away is much more abundant. The chain joins TRBV12-3 or TRBV12-4 to TRBJ1-1; D is ambiguous. CDR3 length: 12 amino acids. With 4 bases removed from V and 1 base from J, the gap between germline ends came to 4 bases. The CDR3 protein is CASSSGNTEAFF. The CDR3 bases are TGTGCCAGCAGTTCCGGGAACACTGAAGCTTTCTTT.

This clonotype was recorded at least ten times. The V call is TRBV7-7, the J call TRBJ2-2; D is uncertain. The V gene's germline CDR1 is SSHAT and CDR2 FNYEAQ (reference sequence). V lost 3 bases and J lost 0, with 11 bases in between. The CDR3 has 16 residues. CDR3 region: CASSFGRASNTGELFF. DNA of the CDR3: TGTGCCAGCAGCTTTGGTAGGGCGTCGAACACCGGGGAGCTGTTTTTT. Combining the CDR3 with reference TRBV7-7 and TRBJ2-2 gives the whole variable domain GAGVSQSPRYKVTKRGQDVTLRCDPISSHATLYWYQQALGQGPEFLTYFNYEAQPDKSGLPSDRFSAERPEGSISTLTIQRTEQRDSAMYRCASSFGRASNTGELFFGEGSRLTVL.

The sample holds a few counts of this clonotype. The chain is built from TRBV6-6 and TRBJ2-3, with D perhaps being TRBD1 or TRBD2 (5 bases each). This CDR3 is 13 amino acids long. The germline V and J ends were trimmed by 6 bases and 0 bases, with 7 bases remaining between them. Per the germline V gene, CDR1 is MNHNY and CDR2 is SVGAGI (reference sequence). The CDR3 DNA is TGTGCCAGCAGGTGGGGGAGCACAGATACGCAGTATTTT. The encoded protein is CASRWGSTDTQYF.

This rearrangement joins TRBV5-4 to TRBJ2-1; 12 bases agree with TRBD2. The CDR3 is 17 amino acids. Germline-derived CDR1 and CDR2 are SGHNT and YYREEE (reference sequence). The V segment lost 2 bases and the J segment 4 bases; nucleotides outside the gene matches: 7. The DNA of the CDR3 is TGTGCCAGCAGCTTTTACTTGACTAGCGGGAGTTACAATGAGCAGTTCTTC. It specifies CASSFYLTSGSYNEQFF.

In its sample, this clonotype was seen a few times. This chain connects TRBV2 to TRBJ2-1; D remains ambiguous. V was clipped by 5 bases and J by 6 bases, with 11 bases between them. The CDR3 contains 13 residues. Germline loops: CDR1 SNHLY, CDR2 FYNNEI. For the CDR3, the DNA is TGTGCCAGCAGTCGAGCGTCGGTCAATGAGCAGTTCTTC. Its protein product is CASSRASVNEQFF.

The chain has TRBV29-1 and TRBJ1-3; D possibly corresponds to TRBD1 (6 bases). Germline V lookup: CDR1 SQVTM, CDR2 ANQGSEA. Between the trimmed V and J ends, which lost 7 bases and 1 base, there was a span of 14 bases. The CDR3 is 14 residues long. As DNA, the CDR3 is TGCAGCGCGGGGCAGGGGCCTTCTGGAAACACCATATATTTT. Protein: CSAGQGPSGNTIYF. The whole variable domain, remainder taken from reference TRBV29-1 and TRBJ1-3, is SAVISQKPSRDICQRGTSLTIQCQVDSQVTMMFWYRQQPGQSLTLIATANQGSEATYESGFVIDKFPISRPNLTFSTLTVSNMSPEDSSIYLCSAGQGPSGNTIYFGEGSWLTVV.

By share of the sample, this clonotype is medium-sized. V gene TRBV20-1 combines with J gene TRBJ2-1; 11 bases agree with TRBD1. Trimming at V came to 5 bases and at J to 6 bases, leaving 3 bases not matched to a gene. Germline V CDR1 and CDR2: DFQATT, SNEGSKA (reference sequence). The CDR3 covers 13 residues. The CDR3 DNA reads TGCAGTGCTCCCGGGACAGGGGGCAATGAGCAGTTCTTC. Protein: CSAPGTGGNEQFF.

CDR3 bases: TGTGCCAGCAGCTTGGGGACTAGTTTCGCCAATGAGCAGTTCTTC. Its protein product is CASSLGTSFANEQFF. J is TRBJ2-1 and V is TRBV7-9, with 8 bases matching TRBD2. The CDR3 is 15 amino acids. Germline-derived CDR1 and CDR2 are SEHNR and FQNEAQ (reference sequence). Trimming at V came to 3 bases and at J to 6 bases, leaving 7 bases not matched to a gene.

Many counts were recorded for this clonotype. The genes are TRBV28 and TRBJ1-5; maybe TRBD1 (6 bases). This CDR3 spans 16 amino acids. V was pared by 6 bases and J by 4 bases, with 19 bases between. Per germline, CDR1 MDHEN and CDR2 SYDVKM. The DNA of the CDR3 is TGTGCCAGCAGCGGACAGATCGAGAGTTTGAATCAGCCCCAGCATTTT. Its protein is CASSGQIESLNQPQHF.

This clonotype was counted a few times. The J gene is TRBJ2-1, the V gene TRBV7-6; 12 bases are a match to TRBD2. The germline V gene encodes CDR1 SGHVS and CDR2 FNYEAQ. The trim removed 5 bases at V and 7 bases at J, leaving 6 bases unmatched. This CDR3 has 15 residues. CDR3 in DNA: TGTGCCAGCAGCCTACGGACTAGCGGGATTAATGAGCAGTTCTTC. Protein product: CASSLRTSGINEQFF.